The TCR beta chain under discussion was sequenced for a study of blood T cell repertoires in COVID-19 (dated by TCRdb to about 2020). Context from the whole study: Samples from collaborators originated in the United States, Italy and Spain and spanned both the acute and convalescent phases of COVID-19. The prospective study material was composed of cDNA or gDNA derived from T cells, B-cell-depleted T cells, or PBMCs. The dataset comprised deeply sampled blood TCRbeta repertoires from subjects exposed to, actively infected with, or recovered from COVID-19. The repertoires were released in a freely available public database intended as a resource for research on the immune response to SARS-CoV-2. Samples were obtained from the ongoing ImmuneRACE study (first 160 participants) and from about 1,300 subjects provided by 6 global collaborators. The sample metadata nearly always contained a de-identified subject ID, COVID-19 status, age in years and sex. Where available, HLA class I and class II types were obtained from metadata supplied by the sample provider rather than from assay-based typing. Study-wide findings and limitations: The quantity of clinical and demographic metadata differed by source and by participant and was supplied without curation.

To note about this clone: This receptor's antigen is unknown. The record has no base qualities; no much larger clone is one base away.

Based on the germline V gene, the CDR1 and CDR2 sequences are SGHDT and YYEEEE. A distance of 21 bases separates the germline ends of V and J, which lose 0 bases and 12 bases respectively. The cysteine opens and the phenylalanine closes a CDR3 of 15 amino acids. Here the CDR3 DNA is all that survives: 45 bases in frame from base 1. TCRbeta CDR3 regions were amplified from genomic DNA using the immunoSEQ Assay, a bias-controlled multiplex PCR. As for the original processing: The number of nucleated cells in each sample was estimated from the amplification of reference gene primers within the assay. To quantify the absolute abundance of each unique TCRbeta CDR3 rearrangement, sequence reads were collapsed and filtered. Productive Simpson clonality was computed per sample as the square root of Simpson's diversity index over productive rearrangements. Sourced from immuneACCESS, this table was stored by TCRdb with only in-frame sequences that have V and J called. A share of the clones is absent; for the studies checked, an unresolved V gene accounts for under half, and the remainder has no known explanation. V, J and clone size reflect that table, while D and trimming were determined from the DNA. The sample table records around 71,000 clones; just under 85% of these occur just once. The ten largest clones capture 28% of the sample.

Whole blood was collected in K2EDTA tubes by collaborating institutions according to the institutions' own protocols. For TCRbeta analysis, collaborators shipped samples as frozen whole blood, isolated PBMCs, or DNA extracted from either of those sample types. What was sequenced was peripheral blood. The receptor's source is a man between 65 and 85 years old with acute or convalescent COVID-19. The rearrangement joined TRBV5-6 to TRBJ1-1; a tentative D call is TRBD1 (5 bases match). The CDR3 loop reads CASSLAPGRAKRSFF. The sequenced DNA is TGTGCCAGCAGCTTGGCCCCGGGCAGGGCAAAGAGATCTTTCTTT.